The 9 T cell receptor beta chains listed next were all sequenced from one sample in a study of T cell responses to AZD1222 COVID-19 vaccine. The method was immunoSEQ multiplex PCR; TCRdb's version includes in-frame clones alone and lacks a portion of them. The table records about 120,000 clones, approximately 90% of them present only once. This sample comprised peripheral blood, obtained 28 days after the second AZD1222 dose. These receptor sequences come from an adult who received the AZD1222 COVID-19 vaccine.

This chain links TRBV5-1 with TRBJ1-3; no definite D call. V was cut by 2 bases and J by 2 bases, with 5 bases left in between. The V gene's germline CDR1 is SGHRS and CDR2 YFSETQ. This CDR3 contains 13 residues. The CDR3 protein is CASSFSPGNTIYF. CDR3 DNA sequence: TGCGCCAGCAGCTTTAGTCCTGGAAACACCATATATTTT.

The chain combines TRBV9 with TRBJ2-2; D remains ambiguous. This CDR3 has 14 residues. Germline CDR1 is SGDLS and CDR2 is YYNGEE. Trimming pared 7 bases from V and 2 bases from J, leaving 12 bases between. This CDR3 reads CASGLDANTGELFF. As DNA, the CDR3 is TGTGCCAGCGGGCTAGACGCCAACACCGGGGAGCTGTTTTTT.

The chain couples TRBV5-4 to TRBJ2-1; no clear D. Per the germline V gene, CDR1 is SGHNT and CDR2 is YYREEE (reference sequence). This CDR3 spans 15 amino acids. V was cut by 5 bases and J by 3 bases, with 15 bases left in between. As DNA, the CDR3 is TGTGCCAGCAGTTGGCTAACACGTAACTACAATGAGCAGTTCTTC. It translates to CASSWLTRNYNEQFF.

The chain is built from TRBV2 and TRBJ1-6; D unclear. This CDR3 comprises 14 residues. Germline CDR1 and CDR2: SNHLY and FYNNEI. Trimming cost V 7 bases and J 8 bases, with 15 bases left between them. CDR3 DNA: TGTGCCAGCAATGCCGTTCTGGATTATTCACCCCTCCACTTT. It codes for CASNAVLDYSPLHF.

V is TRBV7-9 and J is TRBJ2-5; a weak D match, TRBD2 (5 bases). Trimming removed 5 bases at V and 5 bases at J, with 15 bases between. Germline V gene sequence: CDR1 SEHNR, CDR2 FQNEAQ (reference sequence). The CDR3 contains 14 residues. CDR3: CASSLSGPRETQYF. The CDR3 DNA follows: TGTGCCAGCAGCCTCAGCGGACCCCGGGAGACCCAGTACTTC. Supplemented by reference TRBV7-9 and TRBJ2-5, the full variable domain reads DTGVSQNPRHKITKRGQNVTFRCDPISEHNRLYWYRQTLGQGPEFLTYFQNEAQLEKSRLLSDRFSAERPKGSFSTLEIQRTEQGDSAMYLCASSLSGPRETQYFGPGTRLLVL.

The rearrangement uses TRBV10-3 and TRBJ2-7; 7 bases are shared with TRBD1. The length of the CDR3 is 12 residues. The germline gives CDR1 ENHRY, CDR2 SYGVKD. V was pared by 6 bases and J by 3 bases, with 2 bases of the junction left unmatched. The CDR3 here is CAIRGQSYEQYF. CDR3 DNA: TGTGCCATCAGGGGACAGAGCTACGAGCAGTACTTC.

The CDR3 loop reads CASTYDRGWDTIYF. The CDR3 DNA is TGCGCCAGCACCTACGACAGGGGGTGGGACACCATATATTTT. The chain is built from TRBV10-2 and TRBJ1-3, with TRBD1 identical over 9 bases. The CDR3 extends over 14 amino acids. Germline CDR1 and CDR2: WSHSY and SAAADI. Trimming at V came to 7 bases and at J to 8 bases, leaving 9 bases not matched to a gene.

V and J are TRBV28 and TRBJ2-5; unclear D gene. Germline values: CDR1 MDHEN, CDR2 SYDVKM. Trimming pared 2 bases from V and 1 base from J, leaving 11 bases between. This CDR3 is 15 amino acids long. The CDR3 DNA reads TGTGCCAGCAGTTTAACCACCAGAACCCAAGAGACCCAGTACTTC. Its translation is CASSLTTRTQETQYF.

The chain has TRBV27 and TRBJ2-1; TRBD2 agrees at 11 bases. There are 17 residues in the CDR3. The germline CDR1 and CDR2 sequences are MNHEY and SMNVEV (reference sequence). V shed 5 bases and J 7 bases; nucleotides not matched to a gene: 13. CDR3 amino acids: CASSPRLAGMLWNEQFF. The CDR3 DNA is TGTGCCAGCAGTCCACGACTAGCGGGGATGTTGTGGAATGAGCAGTTCTTC.